The T cell receptor beta chain described here comes from a study of T cells expressing NK-cell markers. Study context: Seven of eight sequenced donors tested HCMV-seropositive; one tested seronegative. Regarding the study as a whole: Whether expanded NKG2C+ T cell clones recognized HCMV stayed uncertain. For a few donors, these clonotypes were likewise the leading ones in the CD3+CD56-NKG2C+ fraction. Dominant NKG2C+ clonotypes accounted for 1.0-7.0% of CD8+ T cells in six or seven donors.

The CDR3 runs to 16 residues. Germline assignment: CDR1 SEHNR and CDR2 FQNEAQ (reference sequence). Reanalyzing the 5' RACE reads, TCRdb keeps one entry per CDR3 protein, without DNA. The sample holds 450,000 to 600,000 distinct CDR3 sequences. A remark on this clonotype: Its antigen is as yet unknown.

The receptor was isolated from a man between 18 and 29 years old in good health. Sequenced material: blood T cells: a sorted CD56 or NKG2C T cell subset, CD4+ or CD8+ T cells, or bulk PBMC T cells (not recorded which). The rearrangement joins TRBV7-9 to TRBJ2-3; TCRdb designates TRBD2, a call that cannot be tested without DNA. The CDR3 region is CASSLRTPSTLDTQYF.